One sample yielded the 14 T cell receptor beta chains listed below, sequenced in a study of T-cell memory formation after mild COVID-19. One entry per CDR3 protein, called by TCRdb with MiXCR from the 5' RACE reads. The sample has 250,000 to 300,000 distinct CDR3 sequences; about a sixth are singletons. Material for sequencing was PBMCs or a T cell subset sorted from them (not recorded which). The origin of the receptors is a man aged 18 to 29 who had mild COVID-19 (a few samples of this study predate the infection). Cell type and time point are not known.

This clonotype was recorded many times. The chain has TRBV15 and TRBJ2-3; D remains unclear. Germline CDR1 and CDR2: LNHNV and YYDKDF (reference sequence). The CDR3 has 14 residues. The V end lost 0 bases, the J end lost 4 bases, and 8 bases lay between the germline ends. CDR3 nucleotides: TGTGCCACCAGCAGAGACCGCACGCCAGATACGCAGTATTTT. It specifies CATSRDRTPDTQYF.

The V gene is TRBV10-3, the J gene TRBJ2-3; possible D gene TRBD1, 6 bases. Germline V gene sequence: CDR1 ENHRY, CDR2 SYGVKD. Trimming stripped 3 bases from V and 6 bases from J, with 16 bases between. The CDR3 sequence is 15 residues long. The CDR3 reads CAISESLQGADTQYF. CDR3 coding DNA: TGTGCCATCAGTGAATCGTTACAGGGAGCCGATACGCAGTATTTT.

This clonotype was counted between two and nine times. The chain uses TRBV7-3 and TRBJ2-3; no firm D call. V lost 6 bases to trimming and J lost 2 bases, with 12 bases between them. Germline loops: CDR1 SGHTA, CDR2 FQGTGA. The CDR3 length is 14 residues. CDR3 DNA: TGTGCCAGCAGGATGACCGGTACCACAGATACGCAGTATTTT. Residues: CASRMTGTTDTQYF.

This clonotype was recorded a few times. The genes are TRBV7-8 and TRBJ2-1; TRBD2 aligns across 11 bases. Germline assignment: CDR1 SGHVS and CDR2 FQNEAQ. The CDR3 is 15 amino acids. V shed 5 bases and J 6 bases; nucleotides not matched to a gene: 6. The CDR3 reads CASSPRLAGINEQFF. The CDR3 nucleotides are TGTGCCAGCAGCCCCCGACTAGCGGGGATCAATGAGCAGTTCTTC.

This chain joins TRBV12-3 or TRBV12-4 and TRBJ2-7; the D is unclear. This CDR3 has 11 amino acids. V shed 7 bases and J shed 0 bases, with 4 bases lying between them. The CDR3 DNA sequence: TGTGCCAGCATTTTCTCCTACGAGCAGTACGTC. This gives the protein CASIFSYEQYV.

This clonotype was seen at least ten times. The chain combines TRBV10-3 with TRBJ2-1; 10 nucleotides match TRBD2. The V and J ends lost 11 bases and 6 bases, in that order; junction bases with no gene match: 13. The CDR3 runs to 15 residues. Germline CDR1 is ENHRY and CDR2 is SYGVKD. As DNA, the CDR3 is TGTGCCGCTAAGTCGCTAGCGGGGGCGCTCAATGAGCAGTTCTTC. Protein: CAAKSLAGALNEQFF.

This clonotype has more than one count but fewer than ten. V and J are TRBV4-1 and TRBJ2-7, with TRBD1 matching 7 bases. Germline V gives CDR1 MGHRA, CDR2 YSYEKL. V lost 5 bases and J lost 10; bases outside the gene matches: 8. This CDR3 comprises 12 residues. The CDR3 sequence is CASSGGAGGQYF. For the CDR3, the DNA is TGCGCCAGCAGCGGGGGAGCAGGGGGACAGTACTTC.

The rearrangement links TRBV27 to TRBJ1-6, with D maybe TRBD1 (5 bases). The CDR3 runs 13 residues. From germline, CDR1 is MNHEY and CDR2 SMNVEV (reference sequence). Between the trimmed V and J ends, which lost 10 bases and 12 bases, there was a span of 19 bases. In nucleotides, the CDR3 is TGTGCCACCGCGTCCTTAGGGGCGGGACCCCTCCACTTT. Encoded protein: CATASLGAGPLHF.

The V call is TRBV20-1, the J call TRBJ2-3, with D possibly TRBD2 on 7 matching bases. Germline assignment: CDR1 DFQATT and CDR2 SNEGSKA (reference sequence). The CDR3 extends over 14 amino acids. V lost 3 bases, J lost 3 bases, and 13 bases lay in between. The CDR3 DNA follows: TGCAGTGCTAGTTGGGGGGGGCCAACAGATACGCAGTATTTT. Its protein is CSASWGGPTDTQYF.

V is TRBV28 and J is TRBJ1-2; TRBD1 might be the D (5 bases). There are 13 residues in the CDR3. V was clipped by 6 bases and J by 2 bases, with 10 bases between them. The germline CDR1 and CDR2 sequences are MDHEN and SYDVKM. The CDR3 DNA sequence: TGTGCCAGCAGACAGGTGGGAAACTATGGCTACACCTTC. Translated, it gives CASRQVGNYGYTF.

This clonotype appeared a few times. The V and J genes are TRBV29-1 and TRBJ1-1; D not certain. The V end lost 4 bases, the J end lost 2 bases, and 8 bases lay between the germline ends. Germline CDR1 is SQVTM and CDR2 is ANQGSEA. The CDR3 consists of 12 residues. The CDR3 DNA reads TGCAGCGTTGTAGAGGAAAACACTGAAGCTTTCTTT. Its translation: CSVVEENTEAFF.

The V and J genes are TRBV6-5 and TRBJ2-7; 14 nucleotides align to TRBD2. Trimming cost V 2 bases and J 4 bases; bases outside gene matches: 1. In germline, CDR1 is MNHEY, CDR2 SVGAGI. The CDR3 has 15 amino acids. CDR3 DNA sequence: TGTGCCAGCAGTTACCGACTAGCGGGGGGGTACGAGCAGTACTTC. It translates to CASSYRLAGGYEQYF.

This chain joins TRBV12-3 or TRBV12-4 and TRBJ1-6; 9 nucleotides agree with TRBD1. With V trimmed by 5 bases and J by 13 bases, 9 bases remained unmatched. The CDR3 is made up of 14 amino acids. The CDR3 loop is CASSREQGAFPLHF. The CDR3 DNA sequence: TGTGCCAGCAGTAGGGAACAGGGGGCGTTTCCCCTCCACTTT.

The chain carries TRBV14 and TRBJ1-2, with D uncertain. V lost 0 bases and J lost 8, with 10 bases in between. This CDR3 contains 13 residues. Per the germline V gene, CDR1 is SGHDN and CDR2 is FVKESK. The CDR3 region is CASSQEGFWGYTF. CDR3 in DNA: TGTGCCAGCAGCCAAGAAGGGTTTTGGGGCTACACCTTC.